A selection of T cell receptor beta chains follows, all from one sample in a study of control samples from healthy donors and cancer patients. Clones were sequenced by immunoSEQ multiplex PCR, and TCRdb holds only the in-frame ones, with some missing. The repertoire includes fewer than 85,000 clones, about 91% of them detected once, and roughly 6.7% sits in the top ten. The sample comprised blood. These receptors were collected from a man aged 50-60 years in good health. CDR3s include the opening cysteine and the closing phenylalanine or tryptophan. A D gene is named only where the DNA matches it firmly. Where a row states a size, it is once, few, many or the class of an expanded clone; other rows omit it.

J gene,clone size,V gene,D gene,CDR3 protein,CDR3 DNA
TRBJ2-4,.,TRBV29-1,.,CSVITGAGNIQYF,TGCAGCGTTATTACGGGGGCCGGGAACATTCAGTACTTC
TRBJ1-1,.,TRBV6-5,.,CASAGTWQADF,TGTGCCAGCGCGGGAACGTGGCAGGCCGACTTT
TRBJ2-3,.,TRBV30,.,CAWSVATDTQYF,TGTGCCTGGAGTGTGGCGACAGATACGCAGTATTTT
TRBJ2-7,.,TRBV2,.,CASSHPAISYEQYF,TGTGCCAGCAGCCACCCCGCCATTTCCTACGAGCAGTACTTC
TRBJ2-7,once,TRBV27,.,CASRLWGTQSYEQYF,TGTGCCAGCAGATTATGGGGGACCCAATCCTACGAGCAGTACTTC
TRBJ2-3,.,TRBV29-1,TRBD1,CSVGLGQVGDTQYF,TGCAGCGTTGGGCTCGGACAGGTGGGAGATACGCAGTATTTT
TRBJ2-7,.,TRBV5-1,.,CASSLGTDSYEQYF,TGCGCCAGCAGCTTGGGGACAGACTCCTACGAGCAGTACTTC
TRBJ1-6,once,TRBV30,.,CAWRLRQYNSPLHF,TGTGCCTGGAGATTGAGACAGTATAATTCACCCCTCCACTTT
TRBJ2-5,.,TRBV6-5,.,CASSYNRGRGQYF,TGTGCCAGCAGTTACAACCGGGGGCGAGGGCAGTACTTC
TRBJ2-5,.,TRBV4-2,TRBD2,CASSQTLAGGRRETQYF,TGTGCCAGCAGCCAGACCCTAGCGGGGGGGCGACGGGAGACCCAGTACTTC
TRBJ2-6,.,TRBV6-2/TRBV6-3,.,CASSYDGGGAAGANVLTF,TGTGCCAGCAGTTACGACGGCGGGGGCGCCGCCGGGGCCAACGTCCTGACTTTC
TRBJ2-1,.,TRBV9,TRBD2,CASSVGATSVGGEQFF,TGTGCCAGCAGCGTAGGCGCGACTAGCGTGGGCGGTGAGCAGTTCTTC
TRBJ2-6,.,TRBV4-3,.,CASSQDMNTLSGANVLTF,TGCGCCAGCAGCCAAGATATGAACACCCTCTCTGGGGCCAACGTCCTGACTTTC
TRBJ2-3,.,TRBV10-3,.,CAIQDRSITDTQYF,TGTGCCATACAGGACAGAAGTATCACAGATACGCAGTATTTT
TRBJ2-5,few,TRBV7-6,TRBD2,CASSHGLAGRRETQYF,TGTGCCAGCAGCCACGGACTAGCGGGGCGACGGGAGACCCAGTACTTC
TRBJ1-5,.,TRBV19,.,CASSIGSVGSTQPQHF,TGTGCCAGTAGTATCGGGAGTGTTGGGTCTACTCAGCCCCAGCATTTT
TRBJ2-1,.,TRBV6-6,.,CASSLQGGISYNEQFF,TGTGCCAGCAGCCTGCAGGGGGGGATCTCCTACAATGAGCAGTTCTTC
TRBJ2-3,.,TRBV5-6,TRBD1,CASRTGTADTQYF,TGTGCCAGCAGAACAGGGACAGCAGATACGCAGTATTTT
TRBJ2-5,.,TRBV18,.,CASRGDAETQYF,TGTGCCAGCAGAGGAGATGCCGAGACCCAGTACTTC
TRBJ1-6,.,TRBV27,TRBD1,CASRWTGGSSYNSPLHF,TGTGCCAGCAGATGGACAGGGGGTAGCTCCTATAATTCACCCCTCCACTTT
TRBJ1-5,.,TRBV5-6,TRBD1,CASSRTGSNQPQHF,TGTGCCAGCAGCAGGACAGGGTCGAATCAGCCCCAGCATTTT
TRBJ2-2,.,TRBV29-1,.,CSVSRGSYTGELFF,TGCAGCGTTAGCAGGGGCTCATACACCGGGGAGCTGTTTTTT
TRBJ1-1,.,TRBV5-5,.,CASSSTGKGTEAFF,TGTGCCAGCAGCTCAACGGGAAAGGGCACTGAAGCTTTCTTT